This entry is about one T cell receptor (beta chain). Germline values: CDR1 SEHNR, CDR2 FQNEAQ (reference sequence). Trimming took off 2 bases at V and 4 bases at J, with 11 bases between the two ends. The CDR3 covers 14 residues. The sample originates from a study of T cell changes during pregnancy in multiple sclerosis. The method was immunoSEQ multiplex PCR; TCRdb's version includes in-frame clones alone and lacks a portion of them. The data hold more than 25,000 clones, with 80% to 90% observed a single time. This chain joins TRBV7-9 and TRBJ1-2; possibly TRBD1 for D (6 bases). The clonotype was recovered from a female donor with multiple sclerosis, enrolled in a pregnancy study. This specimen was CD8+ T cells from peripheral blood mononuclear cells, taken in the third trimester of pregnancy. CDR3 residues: CASSLSYRVYGYTF. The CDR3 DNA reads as TGTGCCAGCAGCTTATCTTACAGGGTCTATGGCTACACCTTC.